This T cell receptor (beta chain) was identified in a study of blood T cell repertoires in COVID-19. Overall study: There were acute and convalescent COVID-19 samples, and they came from the United States, Italy and Spain. T cells, B-cell-depleted T cells, or PBMCs provided the cDNA or gDNA that served as material.

The CDR3 is made up of 12 amino acids. V was shortened by 6 bases and J by 8 bases, with 13 bases between the two germline ends. Germline V gene sequence: CDR1 MDHEN, CDR2 SYDVKM. Profiling relied on immunoSEQ multiplex PCR, and the TCRdb table lists in-frame clones only, not all of them. The sample lists 120,000 or so clones; 85% to 90% were seen once. Sample: peripheral blood. V is TRBV28 and J is TRBJ1-1, with unresolved D. This receptor was obtained from a woman aged 45 to 65 with acute or convalescent COVID-19. CDR3 coding DNA: TGTGCCAGCAGCCTTTATAGAATCGAAGCTTTCTTT. It yields the protein CASSLYRIEAFF.